What follows are 29 T cell receptor beta chains derived from one specimen sequenced in a study of blood T cell repertoires in COVID-19. Repertoires were generated with immunoSEQ multiplex PCR, while TCRdb's copy carries only in-frame clones and drops some. The data show fewer than 250,000 clones, roughly nine tenths seen once. Sample: peripheral blood. Receptors were obtained from a man aged 25-40 years with acute or convalescent COVID-19.

The gene calls are TRBV5-1 and TRBJ2-1; D may be TRBD1 (5 bases). Germline V gives CDR1 SGHRS, CDR2 YFSETQ. The CDR3 runs 14 residues. V lost 0 bases and J 9 bases, leaving 13 bases between the germline ends. CDR3: CASSLEAGSGEQFF. The CDR3, as DNA: TGCGCCAGCAGCTTGGAGGCAGGGTCCGGTGAGCAGTTCTTC.

J is TRBJ2-5 and V is TRBV5-1; D perhaps matches TRBD1 (6 bases). The CDR3 sequence is 15 residues long. The germline gives CDR1 SGHRS, CDR2 YFSETQ. The germline V and J ends were trimmed by 1 base and 2 bases, with 12 bases remaining between them. The CDR3 protein is CASSLTAGQQETQYF. In nucleotides, the CDR3 is TGCGCCAGCAGCTTGACGGCAGGACAGCAAGAGACCCAGTACTTC.

The genes are TRBV19 and TRBJ2-7, with 7 positions matching TRBD2. Losses at the gene ends were 9 bases for V and 3 bases for J; bases not matched to a gene: 5. This CDR3 has 12 residues. Per the germline V gene, CDR1 is LNHDA and CDR2 is SQIVND (reference sequence). The DNA for the CDR3 is TGTGCCAGCTCGGGACTACACTACGAGCAGTACTTC. It is translated as CASSGLHYEQYF.

The rearrangement joins TRBV12-5 to TRBJ1-5; D call uncertain. Trimming took off 6 bases at V and 4 bases at J, with 10 bases between the two ends. The CDR3 has 13 amino acids. Germline CDR1 reads LGHNT; CDR2 reads FRNRAP. The CDR3 spells CASGPTMNQPQHF. CDR3 DNA sequence: TGTGCTAGTGGCCCCACAATGAATCAGCCCCAGCATTTT. The variable domain in full, completed from reference TRBV12-5 and TRBJ1-5, reads DARVTQTPRHKVTEMGQEVTMRCQPILGHNTVFWYRQTMMQGLELLAYFRNRAPLDDSGMPKDRFSAEMPDATLATLKIQPSEPRDSAVYFCASGPTMNQPQHFGDGTRLSIL.

V gene TRBV4-2 combines with J gene TRBJ1-1; no clear D. From germline, CDR1 is LGHNA and CDR2 YNFKEQ. The V end lost 0 bases, the J end lost 1 base, and 15 bases lay between the germline ends. The CDR3 sequence is 17 residues long. For the CDR3, the DNA is TGTGCCAGCAGCCAAGATCTTTGGCAACAGACGAACACTGAAGCTTTCTTT. Its translation: CASSQDLWQQTNTEAFF.

This clone was seen only once. The genes are TRBV18 and TRBJ2-7; 9 positions agree with TRBD2. Germline lookup yields CDR1 KGHSH and CDR2 LQKENI. This CDR3 contains 14 residues. The V segment lost 5 bases and the J segment 6 bases; nucleotides outside the gene matches: 8. For the CDR3, the DNA is TGTGCCAGCTCATCGGGACTAGCTGGCGGCGAGCAGTACTTC. Its translation: CASSSGLAGGEQYF.

The rearrangement joins TRBV11-2 to TRBJ2-1; 10 nucleotides align to TRBD2. CDR1 and CDR2 from the germline V gene are SGHAT and FQNNGV. The V gene end was trimmed by 1 base and the J gene end by 4 bases; junction bases not matched to a gene: 4. This CDR3 comprises 16 residues. This CDR3 reads CASSLGPGLAYNEQFF. The CDR3 nucleotides read TGTGCCAGCAGCTTAGGGCCGGGACTAGCGTACAATGAGCAGTTCTTC.

The rearrangement joins TRBV6-5 to TRBJ1-3; 8 bases line up with TRBD1. V shed 6 bases and J 3 bases; nucleotides not matched to a gene: 1. The CDR3 has 13 residues. Germline CDR1 MNHEY, CDR2 SVGAGI. CDR3 bases: TGTGCCAGCAGCGGACAGGGTGGAAACACCATATATTTT. Protein sequence: CASSGQGGNTIYF.

A few counts support this clone. This chain uses TRBV3-1 (or the pseudogene TRBV3-2) with TRBJ2-5; possibly TRBD2 for D (6 bases). Trimming took 4 bases from V and 1 from J, leaving 7 bases between them. CDR3 length: 13 residues. Germline V CDR1 and CDR2: LGHDT, YNNKEL (reference sequence). DNA for the CDR3: TGTGCCAGCAGCCTCGGGAGCCAAGAGACCCAGTACTTC. Translating it yields CASSLGSQETQYF.

This clone was observed a single time. The chain joins TRBV19 to TRBJ1-2, with D uncertain. CDR3 length: 13 amino acids. The ends were cut back, 7 bases at V and 2 bases at J, with 11 bases in the middle. Germline V gives CDR1 LNHDA, CDR2 SQIVND (reference sequence). CDR3 region: CASTPSRNYGYTF. The CDR3, as DNA: TGTGCCAGTACCCCCTCGCGGAACTATGGCTACACCTTC.

CDR3 sequence reads: CASMTGTGAFFKNIQYF. The CDR3 region has the DNA TGCGCCAGCATGACCGGGACAGGTGCCTTCTTCAAAAACATTCAGTACTTC. The V gene is TRBV5-1, the J gene TRBJ2-4; 8 nucleotides align to TRBD1. J lost 3 bases, V lost 6 bases, and 14 bases had no gene match. Looked up from germline, CDR1 is SGHRS and CDR2 is YFSETQ. This CDR3 region has 17 residues.

This clone was seen just once. This chain connects TRBV7-8 to TRBJ2-7; 12 bases fit TRBD1. Germline lookup yields CDR1 SGHVS and CDR2 FQNEAQ. With 8 bases clipped from V and 6 bases from J, the junction kept 11 bases outside the gene matches. CDR3 length: 15 amino acids. This chain's CDR3 is CASAFRDRGRGEQYF. CDR3 nucleotide sequence: TGTGCCAGCGCTTTCCGGGACAGGGGGCGCGGCGAGCAGTACTTC.

The CDR3 DNA is TGTGCCAGCAGCCCCGAGTACAATGAGCAGTTCTTC. As protein: CASSPEYNEQFF. The V gene is TRBV7-9, the J gene TRBJ2-1; D not resolved. The CDR3 consists of 12 residues. The germline V gene has CDR1 SEHNR and CDR2 FQNEAQ (reference sequence). V gave up 5 bases and J gave up 4 bases, with 6 bases separating them.

This chain links TRBV6-5 with TRBJ1-1, with a possible D match to TRBD1 (6 bases). CDR3 length equals 16 residues. Deletions cut 0 bases from V and 1 base from J, with 12 bases between. Germline CDR1 MNHEY, CDR2 SVGAGI. The CDR3 protein is CASSYSASRGNTEAFF. The CDR3 DNA follows: TGTGCCAGCAGTTACTCCGCCAGCAGGGGGAACACTGAAGCTTTCTTT.

The table lists this clone with a count of one. The genes are TRBV27 and TRBJ2-7; 7 bases fit TRBD2. This CDR3 comprises 17 residues. J lost 2 bases, V lost 3 bases, and 13 bases had no gene match. Germline V gene sequence: CDR1 MNHEY, CDR2 SMNVEV (reference sequence). CDR3 bases: TGTGCCAGCAGTTTTAGATATGGGGGGACTACTGCCTACGAGCAGTACTTC. Translated: CASSFRYGGTTAYEQYF.

The chain couples TRBV6-1 to TRBJ2-3, with 12 bases identical to TRBD1. Germline V gene data show CDR1 as MNHNS and CDR2 as SASEGT. The V segment lost 2 bases and the J segment 9 bases; nucleotides outside the gene matches: 6. CDR3 length: 15 amino acids. CDR3 region: CASSEFGTGGRTQYF. CDR3 in DNA: TGTGCCAGCAGTGAATTCGGGACAGGGGGCAGGACGCAGTATTTT.

The sample holds one count of this clone. The chain employs TRBV5-1 and TRBJ1-1; perhaps TRBD1 as D (6 bases). Germline V CDR1 and CDR2: SGHRS, YFSETQ. V gave up 1 base and J gave up 0 bases, with 13 bases separating them. This CDR3 is built from 16 residues. In DNA form, the CDR3 reads TGCGCCAGCAGCTTGACCCCGACAGGACTGAACACTGAAGCTTTCTTT. Protein sequence: CASSLTPTGLNTEAFF.

J is TRBJ2-1 and V is TRBV14; TRBD1 agrees at 9 bases. V dropped 3 bases and J dropped 4; count of bases not matched to a gene: 1. Germline V gene data show CDR1 as SGHDN and CDR2 as FVKESK. This CDR3 has 14 amino acids. CDR3 bases: TGTGCCAGCAGCCAGGACAGGGGTTACAATGAGCAGTTCTTC. This encodes CASSQDRGYNEQFF.

V usage is TRBV3-1 (or the pseudogene TRBV3-2) and J usage is TRBJ2-3, with unresolved D. In germline, CDR1 is LGHDT, CDR2 YNNKEL (reference sequence). V lost 1 base and J lost 7, with 6 bases in between. This CDR3 region has 12 residues. The DNA of the CDR3 is TGTGCCAGCAGCCAAGCCCCCAATACGCAGTATTTT. Its translation is CASSQAPNTQYF.

This clone appeared once. The chain has TRBV7-9 and TRBJ2-3; no firm D call. Trimming pared 1 base from V and 2 bases from J, leaving 7 bases between. Germline CDR1 and CDR2: SEHNR and FQNEAQ (reference sequence). The CDR3 extends over 14 amino acids. CDR3 loop: CASSLGQITDTQYF. CDR3 nucleotides: TGTGCCAGCAGCTTAGGGCAGATCACAGATACGCAGTATTTT.

CDR3 coding DNA: TGTGCCAGCAGGGGGACTAGCGGGAGTAACGAGCAGTACTTC. Residues: CASRGTSGSNEQYF. This chain links TRBV28 with TRBJ2-7; 14 bases agree with TRBD2. This CDR3 has 14 residues. The germline V gene encodes CDR1 MDHEN and CDR2 SYDVKM. The V and J ends lost 6 bases and 5 bases, in that order; junction bases with no gene match: 3.

This chain links TRBV5-5 with TRBJ2-7; D not certain. The ends were cut back, 1 base at V and 0 bases at J, with 14 bases in the middle. Germline values: CDR1 SGHKS, CDR2 YYEKEE (reference sequence). The CDR3 consists of 16 residues. The CDR3: CASSLTLRPYSYEQYF. The CDR3, as DNA: TGTGCCAGCAGCTTGACTCTCAGGCCCTACTCCTACGAGCAGTACTTC.

This clone was seen a single time. This chain uses TRBV3-1 (or the pseudogene TRBV3-2) with TRBJ1-1; tentative D call: TRBD1 (6 bases). V lost 1 base and J 6 bases, leaving 12 bases between the germline ends. The CDR3 is 14 amino acids. Germline CDR1 reads LGHDT; CDR2 reads YNNKEL (reference sequence). The CDR3 reads CASSQGGGSAEAFF. The CDR3 DNA sequence: TGTGCCAGCAGCCAAGGTGGGGGCTCGGCTGAAGCTTTCTTT.

The J gene is TRBJ1-2, the V gene TRBV3-1 (or the pseudogene TRBV3-2), with TRBD1 matching over 7 bases. The CDR3 is 15 residues long. CDR1 and CDR2 (germline): LGHDT, YNNKEL (reference sequence). V was pared by 2 bases and J by 5 bases, with 8 bases of the junction left unmatched. CDR3 loop: CASSQQTGQKYGYTF. In DNA form, the CDR3 reads TGTGCCAGCAGCCAACAAACGGGACAGAAGTATGGCTACACCTTC.

In DNA, the CDR3 is TGTGCCAGCAGCCAAGATGGGAGAAGTAATTCACCCCTCCACTTT. It specifies CASSQDGRSNSPLHF. V and J are TRBV3-1 (or the pseudogene TRBV3-2) and TRBJ1-6, with no clear D. The CDR3 extends over 15 amino acids. Trimming left V 0 bases short and J 6 bases short, with 9 bases between. CDR1 and CDR2 from the germline V gene are LGHDT and YNNKEL (reference sequence).

This chain uses TRBV5-1 with TRBJ1-6; TRBD1 is a possible D gene (5 bases). CDR3 length: 14 residues. V was cut by 2 bases and J by 8 bases, with 11 bases left in between. In germline, CDR1 is SGHRS, CDR2 YFSETQ. The CDR3 DNA follows: TGCGCCAGCAGCTTCAACCCACAGGATTCACCCCTCCACTTT. Its protein product is CASSFNPQDSPLHF.

J is TRBJ2-7 and V is TRBV2; 12 nucleotides line up with TRBD1. This CDR3 is 13 amino acids long. V was pared by 6 bases and J by 7 bases, with 4 bases of the junction left unmatched. Germline assignment: CDR1 SNHLY and CDR2 FYNNEI. CDR3 in amino acids: CASSGDRGREQYF. CDR3 in DNA: TGTGCCAGCAGCGGGGACAGGGGGCGGGAGCAGTACTTC.

V usage is TRBV11-2 and J usage is TRBJ1-2; 9 bases match TRBD1. The CDR3 is made up of 15 amino acids. Looked up from germline, CDR1 is SGHAT and CDR2 is FQNNGV. The ends lost 5 bases at V and 7 bases at J; junction bases unmatched: 11. CDR3 amino acids: CASSNIYRGRVGYTF. CDR3 sequence (DNA): TGTGCCAGCAGCAATATATACAGGGGGCGAGTTGGCTACACCTTC.

This clone was detected only once. The CDR3 region has the DNA TGTGCCAGCAGCCAAGATCGGTGGGGCGCAGTTGAAAAACTGTTTTTT. Protein: CASSQDRWGAVEKLFF. V usage is TRBV14 and J usage is TRBJ1-4; TRBD1 is a possible D gene (5 bases). Trimming cost V 0 bases and J 7 bases, with 15 bases left between them. Germline V gene lookup returns CDR1 SGHDN and CDR2 FVKESK. This CDR3 has 16 amino acids.